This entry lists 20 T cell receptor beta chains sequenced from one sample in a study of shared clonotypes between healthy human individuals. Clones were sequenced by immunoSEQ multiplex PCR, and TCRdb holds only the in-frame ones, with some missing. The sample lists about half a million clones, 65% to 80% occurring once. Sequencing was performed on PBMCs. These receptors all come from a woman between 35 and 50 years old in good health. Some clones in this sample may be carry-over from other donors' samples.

Written as DNA, the CDR3 is TGCGCCAGCAGCTTGACTAGCGGAGGGACCCAGTACTTC. Translated: CASSLTSGGTQYF. The rearrangement uses TRBV5-1 and TRBJ2-5; the match to TRBD2 covers 8 bases. The V and J ends lost 1 base and 7 bases, in that order; junction bases with no gene match: 3. The CDR3 length is 13 residues. CDR1 is SGHRS, CDR2 YFSETQ, per germline. Full variable domain (outside the CDR3, taken from reference TRBV5-1 and TRBJ2-5): KAGVTQTPRYLIKTRGQQVTLSCSPISGHRSVSWYQQTPGQGLQFLFEYFSETQRNKGNFPGRFSGRQFSNSRSEMNVSTLELGDSALYLCASSLTSGGTQYFGPGTRLLVL.

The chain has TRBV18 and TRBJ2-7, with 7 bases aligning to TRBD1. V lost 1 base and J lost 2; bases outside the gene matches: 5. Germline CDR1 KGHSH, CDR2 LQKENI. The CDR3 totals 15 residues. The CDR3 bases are TGTGCCAGCTCACCACTTGGGGACAGAACCTACGAGCAGTACTTC. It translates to CASSPLGDRTYEQYF. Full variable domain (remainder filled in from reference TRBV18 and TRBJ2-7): NAGVMQNPRHLVRRRGQEARLRCSPMKGHSHVYWYRQLPEEGLKFMVYLQKENIIDESGMPKERFSAEFPKEGPSILRIQQVVRGDSAAYFCASSPLGDRTYEQYFGPGTRLTVT.

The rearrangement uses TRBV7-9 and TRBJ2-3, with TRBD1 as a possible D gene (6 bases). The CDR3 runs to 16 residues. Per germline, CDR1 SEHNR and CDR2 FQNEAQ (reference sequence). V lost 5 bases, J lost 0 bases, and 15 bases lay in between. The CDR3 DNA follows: TGTGCCAGCAGCCCCCCCGGGACACTGAGCACAGATACGCAGTATTTT. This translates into CASSPPGTLSTDTQYF.

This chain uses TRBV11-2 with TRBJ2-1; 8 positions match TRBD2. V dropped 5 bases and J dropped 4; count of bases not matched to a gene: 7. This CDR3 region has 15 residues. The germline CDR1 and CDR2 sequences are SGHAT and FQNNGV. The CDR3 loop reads CASSQRELRYNEQFF. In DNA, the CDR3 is TGTGCCAGCAGCCAGCGGGAGTTAAGATACAATGAGCAGTTCTTC. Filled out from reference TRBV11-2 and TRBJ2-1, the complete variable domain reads EAGVAQSPRYKIIEKRQSVAFWCNPISGHATLYWYQQILGQGPKLLIQFQNNGVVDDSQLPKDRFSAERLKGVDSTLKIQPAKLEDSAVYLCASSQRELRYNEQFFGPGTRLTVL.

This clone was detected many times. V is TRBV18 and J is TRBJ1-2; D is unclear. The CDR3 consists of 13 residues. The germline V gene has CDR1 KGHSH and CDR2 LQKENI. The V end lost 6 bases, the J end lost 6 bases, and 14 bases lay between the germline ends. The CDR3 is CASSPDRAHGYTF. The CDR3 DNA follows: TGTGCCAGCTCCCCGGACCGAGCTCATGGCTACACCTTC.

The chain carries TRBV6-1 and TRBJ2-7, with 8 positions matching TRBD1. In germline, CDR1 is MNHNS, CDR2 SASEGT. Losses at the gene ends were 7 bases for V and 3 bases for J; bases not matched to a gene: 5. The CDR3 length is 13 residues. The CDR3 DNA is TGTGCCAGCAACAGGGACAGGAACTACGAGCAGTACTTC. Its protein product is CASNRDRNYEQYF.

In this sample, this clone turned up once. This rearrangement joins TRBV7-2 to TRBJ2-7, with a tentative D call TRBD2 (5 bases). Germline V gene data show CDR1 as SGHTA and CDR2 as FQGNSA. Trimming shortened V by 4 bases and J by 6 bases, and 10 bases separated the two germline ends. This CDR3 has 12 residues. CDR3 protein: CASSYRGLEQYF. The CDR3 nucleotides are TGTGCCAGCAGCTATCGTGGACTCGAGCAGTACTTC.

The CDR3 coding sequence is TGCGCCAGCAGCGACATCTGGACAGGGGGGTATGGCTACACCTTC. It yields the protein CASSDIWTGGYGYTF. This chain joins TRBV4-1 and TRBJ1-2; 10 bases map to TRBD1. The CDR3 is made up of 15 amino acids. Germline values: CDR1 MGHRA, CDR2 YSYEKL. The V and J ends lost 5 bases and 5 bases, in that order; junction bases with no gene match: 8.

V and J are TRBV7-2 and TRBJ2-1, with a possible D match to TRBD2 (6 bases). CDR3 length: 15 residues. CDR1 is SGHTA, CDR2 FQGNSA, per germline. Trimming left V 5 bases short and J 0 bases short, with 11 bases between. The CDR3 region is CASSTMGGSYNEQFF. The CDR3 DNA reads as TGTGCCAGCAGCACCATGGGGGGCTCCTACAATGAGCAGTTCTTC.

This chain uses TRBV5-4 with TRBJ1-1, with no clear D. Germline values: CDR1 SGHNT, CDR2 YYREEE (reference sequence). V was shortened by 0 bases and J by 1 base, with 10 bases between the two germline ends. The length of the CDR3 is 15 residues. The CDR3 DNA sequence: TGTGCCAGCAGCTTGGACCGCCCAAAGAACACTGAAGCTTTCTTT. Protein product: CASSLDRPKNTEAFF.

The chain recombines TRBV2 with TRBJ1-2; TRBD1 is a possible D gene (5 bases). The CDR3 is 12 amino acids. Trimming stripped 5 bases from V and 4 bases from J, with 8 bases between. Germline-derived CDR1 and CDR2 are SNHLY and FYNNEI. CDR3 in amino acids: CASSTGFYGYTF. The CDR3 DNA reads TGTGCCAGCAGTACAGGTTTCTATGGCTACACCTTC.

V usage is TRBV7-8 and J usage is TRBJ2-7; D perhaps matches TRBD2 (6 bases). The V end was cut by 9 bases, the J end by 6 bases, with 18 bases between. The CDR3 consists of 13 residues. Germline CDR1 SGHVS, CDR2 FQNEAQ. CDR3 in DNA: TGTGCCAGTCGCGGGGTATTTAGGCTCGAGCAGTACTTC. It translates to CASRGVFRLEQYF.

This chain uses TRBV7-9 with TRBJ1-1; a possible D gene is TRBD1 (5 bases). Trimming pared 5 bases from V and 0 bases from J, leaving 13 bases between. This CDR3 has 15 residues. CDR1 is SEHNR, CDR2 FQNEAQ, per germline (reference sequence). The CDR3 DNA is TGTGCCAGCAGCCCCCTCAGGGACTTGAACACTGAAGCTTTCTTT. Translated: CASSPLRDLNTEAFF.

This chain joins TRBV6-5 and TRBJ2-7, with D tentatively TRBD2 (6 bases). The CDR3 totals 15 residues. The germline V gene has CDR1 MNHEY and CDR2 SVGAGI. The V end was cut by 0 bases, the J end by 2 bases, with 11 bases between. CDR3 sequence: CASSYSHRGAYEQYF. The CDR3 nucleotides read TGTGCCAGCAGTTACTCCCACCGCGGGGCCTACGAGCAGTACTTC.

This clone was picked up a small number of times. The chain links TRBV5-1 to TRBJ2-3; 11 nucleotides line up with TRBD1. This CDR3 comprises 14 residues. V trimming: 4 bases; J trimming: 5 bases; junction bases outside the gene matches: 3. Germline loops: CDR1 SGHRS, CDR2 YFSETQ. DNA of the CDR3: TGCGCCAGCAGCACGGGACAGGGGGGAGATACGCAGTATTTT. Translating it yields CASSTGQGGDTQYF.

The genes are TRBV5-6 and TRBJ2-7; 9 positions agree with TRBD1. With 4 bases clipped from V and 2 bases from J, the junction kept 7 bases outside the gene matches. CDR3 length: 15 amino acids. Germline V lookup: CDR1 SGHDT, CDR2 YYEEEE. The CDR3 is CASSPGRDRAYEQYF. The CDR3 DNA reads TGTGCCAGCAGCCCTGGCCGGGACAGGGCCTACGAGCAGTACTTC.

The CDR3, as DNA: TGTGCCAGCAGTCTCCAGGGGTCCCCCATCCAGTTCTTC. It specifies CASSLQGSPIQFF. V gene TRBV28 combines with J gene TRBJ2-1; maybe TRBD1 (6 bases). The V gene lost 5 bases and the J gene lost 13 bases, with 18 bases spanning the gap. Germline CDR1 MDHEN, CDR2 SYDVKM. The CDR3 has 13 residues.

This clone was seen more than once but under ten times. The CDR3 sequence is CASRTSGAGQETQYF. The CDR3, as DNA: TGCGCCAGCAGGACTAGCGGGGCGGGCCAAGAGACCCAGTACTTC. J is TRBJ2-5 and V is TRBV5-1; 11 bases are a match to TRBD2. In germline, CDR1 is SGHRS, CDR2 YFSETQ. Trimming took 5 bases from V and 1 from J; bases not matched to a gene: 4. The CDR3 runs to 15 residues. Full variable domain (remainder filled in from reference TRBV5-1 and TRBJ2-5): KAGVTQTPRYLIKTRGQQVTLSCSPISGHRSVSWYQQTPGQGLQFLFEYFSETQRNKGNFPGRFSGRQFSNSRSEMNVSTLELGDSALYLCASRTSGAGQETQYFGPGTRLLVL.

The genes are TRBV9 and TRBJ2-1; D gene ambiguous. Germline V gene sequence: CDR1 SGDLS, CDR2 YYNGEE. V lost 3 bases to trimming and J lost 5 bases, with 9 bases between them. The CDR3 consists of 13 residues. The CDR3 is CASSEGSNNEQFF. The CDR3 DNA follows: TGTGCCAGCAGCGAAGGATCCAACAATGAGCAGTTCTTC.

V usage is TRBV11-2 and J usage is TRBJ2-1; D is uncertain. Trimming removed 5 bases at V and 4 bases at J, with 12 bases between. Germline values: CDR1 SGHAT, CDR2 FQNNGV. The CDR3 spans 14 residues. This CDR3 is CASSQKRVYNEQFF. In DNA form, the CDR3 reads TGTGCCAGCAGCCAGAAAAGGGTATACAATGAGCAGTTCTTC.